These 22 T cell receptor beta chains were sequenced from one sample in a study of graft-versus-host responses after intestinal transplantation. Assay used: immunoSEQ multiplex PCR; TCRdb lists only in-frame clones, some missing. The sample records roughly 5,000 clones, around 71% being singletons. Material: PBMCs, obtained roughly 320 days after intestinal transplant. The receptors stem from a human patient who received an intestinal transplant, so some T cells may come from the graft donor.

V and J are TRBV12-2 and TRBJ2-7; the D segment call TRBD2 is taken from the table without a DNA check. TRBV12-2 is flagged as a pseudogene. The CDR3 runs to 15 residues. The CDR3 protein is CASRLAGSGANEQYF. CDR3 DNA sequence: TGTGCAAGTCGCTTAGCTGGTAGCGGGGCGAACGAGCAGTACTTC.

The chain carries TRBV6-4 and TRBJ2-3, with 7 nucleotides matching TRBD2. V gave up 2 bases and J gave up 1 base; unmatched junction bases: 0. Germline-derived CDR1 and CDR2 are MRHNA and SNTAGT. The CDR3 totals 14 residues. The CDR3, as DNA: TGTGCCAGCAGTGACGCGGGGGGCACAGATACGCAGTATTTT. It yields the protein CASSDAGGTDTQYF.

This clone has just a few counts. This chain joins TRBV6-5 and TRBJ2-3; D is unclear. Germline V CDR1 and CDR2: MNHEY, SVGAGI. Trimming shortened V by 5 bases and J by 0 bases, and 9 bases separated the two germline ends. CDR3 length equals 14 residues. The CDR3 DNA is TGTGCCAGCAGTCGCCTCCCAAGCACAGATACGCAGTATTTT. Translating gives CASSRLPSTDTQYF.

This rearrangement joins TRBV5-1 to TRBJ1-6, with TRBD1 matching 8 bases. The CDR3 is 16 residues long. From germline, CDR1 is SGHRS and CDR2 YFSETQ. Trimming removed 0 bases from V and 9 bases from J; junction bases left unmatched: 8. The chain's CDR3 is CASSLALDRGSSPLHF. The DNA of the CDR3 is TGCGCCAGCAGCTTGGCCCTCGACAGGGGAAGTTCACCCCTCCACTTT.

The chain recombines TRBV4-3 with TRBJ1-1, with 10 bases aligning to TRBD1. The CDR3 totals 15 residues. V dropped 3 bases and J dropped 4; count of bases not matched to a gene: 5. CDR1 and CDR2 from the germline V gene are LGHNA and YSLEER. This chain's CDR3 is CASSHGTGEVTEAFF. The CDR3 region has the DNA TGCGCCAGCAGCCACGGGACAGGGGAAGTCACTGAAGCTTTCTTT.

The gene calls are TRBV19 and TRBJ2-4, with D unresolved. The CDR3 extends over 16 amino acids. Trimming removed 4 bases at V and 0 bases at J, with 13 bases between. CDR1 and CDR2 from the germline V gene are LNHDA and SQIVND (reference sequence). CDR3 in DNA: TGTGCCAGTAGTACCTACAGAGAGCTAGCCAAAAACATTCAGTACTTC. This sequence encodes CASSTYRELAKNIQYF.

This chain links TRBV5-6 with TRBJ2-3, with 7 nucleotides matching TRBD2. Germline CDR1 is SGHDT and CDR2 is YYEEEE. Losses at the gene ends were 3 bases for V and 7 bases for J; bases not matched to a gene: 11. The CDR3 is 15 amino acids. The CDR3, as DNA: TGTGCCAGCAGCTCCGACCCGACTAGCATGAATACGCAGTATTTT. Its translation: CASSSDPTSMNTQYF.

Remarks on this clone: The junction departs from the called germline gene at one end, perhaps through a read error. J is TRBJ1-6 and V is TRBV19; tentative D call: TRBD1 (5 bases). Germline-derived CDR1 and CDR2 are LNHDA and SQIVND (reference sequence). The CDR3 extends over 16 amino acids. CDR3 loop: CVSSPQGVIGNSPLHF. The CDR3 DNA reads TGTGTCAGTAGCCCTCAAGGGGTAATAGGGAATTCACCCCTCCACTTT. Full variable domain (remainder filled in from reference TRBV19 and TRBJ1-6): DGGITQSPKYLFRKEGQNVTLSCEQNLNHDAMYWYRQDPGQGLRLIYYSQIVNDFQKGDIAEGYSVSREKKESFPLTVTSAQKNPTAFYLCVSSPQGVIGNSPLHFGNGTRLTVT.

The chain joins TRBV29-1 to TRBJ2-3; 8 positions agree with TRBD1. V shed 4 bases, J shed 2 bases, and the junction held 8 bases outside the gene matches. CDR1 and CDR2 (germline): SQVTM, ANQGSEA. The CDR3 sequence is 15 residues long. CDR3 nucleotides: TGCAGCGTTGTGCACAGGGGGATATCCACAGATACGCAGTATTTT. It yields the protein CSVVHRGISTDTQYF.

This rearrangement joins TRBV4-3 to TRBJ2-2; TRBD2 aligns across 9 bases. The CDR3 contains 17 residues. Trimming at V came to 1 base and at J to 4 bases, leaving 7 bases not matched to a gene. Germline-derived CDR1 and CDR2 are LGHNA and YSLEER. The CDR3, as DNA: TGCGCCAGCAGCCAAGGGGGTGTAGCGGGGGTCACCGGGGAGCTGTTTTTT. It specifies CASSQGGVAGVTGELFF.

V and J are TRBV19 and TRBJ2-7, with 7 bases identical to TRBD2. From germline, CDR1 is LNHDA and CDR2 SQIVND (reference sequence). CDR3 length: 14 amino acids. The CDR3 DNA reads TGTGCTCGAGAAAGCGGGGAGAGCTCCTACGAGCAGTACTTC. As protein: CARESGESSYEQYF.

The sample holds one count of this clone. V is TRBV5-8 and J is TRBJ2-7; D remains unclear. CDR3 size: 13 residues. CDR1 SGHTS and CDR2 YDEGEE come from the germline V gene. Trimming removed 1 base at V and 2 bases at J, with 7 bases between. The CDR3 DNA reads TGTGCCAGCAGCTTGCGCCCGACCTACGAGCAGTACTTC. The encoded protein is CASSLRPTYEQYF.

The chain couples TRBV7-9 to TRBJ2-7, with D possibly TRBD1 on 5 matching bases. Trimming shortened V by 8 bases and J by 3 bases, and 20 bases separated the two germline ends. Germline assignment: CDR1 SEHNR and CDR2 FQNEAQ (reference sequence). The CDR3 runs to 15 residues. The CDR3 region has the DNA TGTGCCAGCTCCTCACGCGAAGGAACAGGCTACGAGCAGTACTTC. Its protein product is CASSSREGTGYEQYF. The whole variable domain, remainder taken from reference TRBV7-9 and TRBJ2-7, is DTGVSQNPRHKITKRGQNVTFRCDPISEHNRLYWYRQTLGQGPEFLTYFQNEAQLEKSRLLSDRFSAERPKGSFSTLEIQRTEQGDSAMYLCASSSREGTGYEQYFGPGTRLTVT.

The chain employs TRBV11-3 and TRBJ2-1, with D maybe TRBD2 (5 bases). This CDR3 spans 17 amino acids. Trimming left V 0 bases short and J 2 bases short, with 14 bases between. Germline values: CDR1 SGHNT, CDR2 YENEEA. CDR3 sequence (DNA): TGTGCCAGCAGCTTAGATCAACGAGGGCTGGCCTACAATGAGCAGTTCTTC. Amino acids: CASSLDQRGLAYNEQFF. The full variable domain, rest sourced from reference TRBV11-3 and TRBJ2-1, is EAGVVQSPRYKIIEKKQPVAFWCNPISGHNTLYWYLQNLGQGPELLIRYENEEAVDDSQLPKDRFSAERLKGVDSTLKIQPAELGDSAVYLCASSLDQRGLAYNEQFFGPGTRLTVL.

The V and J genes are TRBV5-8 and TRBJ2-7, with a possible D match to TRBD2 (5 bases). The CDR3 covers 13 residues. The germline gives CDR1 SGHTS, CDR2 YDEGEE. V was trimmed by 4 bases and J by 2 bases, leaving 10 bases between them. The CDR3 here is CASSPWGAYEQYF. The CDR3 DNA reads TGTGCCAGCAGCCCATGGGGAGCCTACGAGCAGTACTTC.

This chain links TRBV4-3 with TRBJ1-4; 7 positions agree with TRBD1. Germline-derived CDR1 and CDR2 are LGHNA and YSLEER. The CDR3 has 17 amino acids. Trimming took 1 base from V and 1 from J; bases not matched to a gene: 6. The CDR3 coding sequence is TGCGCCAGCAGCCAAGGGGTAGGGGGCTTAACTAATGAAAAACTGTTTTTT. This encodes CASSQGVGGLTNEKLFF.

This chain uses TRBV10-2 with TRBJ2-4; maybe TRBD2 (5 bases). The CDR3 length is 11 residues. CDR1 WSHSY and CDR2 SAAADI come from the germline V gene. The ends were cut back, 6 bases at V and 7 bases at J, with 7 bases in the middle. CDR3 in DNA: TGCGCCAGCAGATCGGGGAACATTCAGTACTTC. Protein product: CASRSGNIQYF.

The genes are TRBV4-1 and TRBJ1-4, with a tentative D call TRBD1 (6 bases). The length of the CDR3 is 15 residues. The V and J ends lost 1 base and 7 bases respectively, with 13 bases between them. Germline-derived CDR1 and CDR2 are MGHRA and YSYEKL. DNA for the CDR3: TGCGCCAGCAGCCAAGCAAACCGCAGGGGTGAAAAACTGTTTTTT. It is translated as CASSQANRRGEKLFF.

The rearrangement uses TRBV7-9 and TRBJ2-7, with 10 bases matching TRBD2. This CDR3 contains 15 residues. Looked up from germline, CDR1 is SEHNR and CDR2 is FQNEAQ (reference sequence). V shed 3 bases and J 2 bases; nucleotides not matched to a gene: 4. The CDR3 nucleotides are TGTGCCAGCAGCTTTAGCGGGGGGTCTCCCTACGAGCAGTACTTC. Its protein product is CASSFSGGSPYEQYF.

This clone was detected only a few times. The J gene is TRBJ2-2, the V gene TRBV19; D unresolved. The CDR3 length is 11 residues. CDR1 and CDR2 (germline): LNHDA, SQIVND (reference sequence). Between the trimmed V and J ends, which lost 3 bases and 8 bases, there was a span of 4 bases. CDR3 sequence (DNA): TGTGCCAGTAGTATGGAAGGGGAGCTGTTTTTT. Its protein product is CASSMEGELFF.

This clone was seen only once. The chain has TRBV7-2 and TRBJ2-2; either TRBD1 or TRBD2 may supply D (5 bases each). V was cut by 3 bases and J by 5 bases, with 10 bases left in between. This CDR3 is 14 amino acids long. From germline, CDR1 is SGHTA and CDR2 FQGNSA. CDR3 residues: CASSLGRVTGELFF. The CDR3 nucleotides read TGTGCCAGCAGCTTGGGGCGGGTTACCGGGGAGCTGTTTTTT.

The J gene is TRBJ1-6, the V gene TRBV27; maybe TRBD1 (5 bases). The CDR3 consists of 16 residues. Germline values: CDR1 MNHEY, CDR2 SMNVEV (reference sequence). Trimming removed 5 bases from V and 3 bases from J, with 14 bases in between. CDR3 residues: CASSLSRVVYNSPLHF. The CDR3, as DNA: TGTGCCAGCAGTCTCTCCAGGGTAGTCTATAATTCACCCCTCCACTTT.